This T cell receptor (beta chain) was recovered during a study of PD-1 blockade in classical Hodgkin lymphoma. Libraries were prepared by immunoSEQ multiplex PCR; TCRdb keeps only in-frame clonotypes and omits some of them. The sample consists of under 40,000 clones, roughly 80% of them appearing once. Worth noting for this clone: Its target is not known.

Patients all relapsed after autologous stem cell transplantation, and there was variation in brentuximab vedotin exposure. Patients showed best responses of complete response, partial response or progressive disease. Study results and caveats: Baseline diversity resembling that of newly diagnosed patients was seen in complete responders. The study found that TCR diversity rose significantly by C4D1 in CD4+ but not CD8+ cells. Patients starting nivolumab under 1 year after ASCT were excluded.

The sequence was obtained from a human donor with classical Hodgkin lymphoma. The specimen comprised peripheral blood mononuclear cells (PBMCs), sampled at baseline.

The CDR3 protein is CASTVGTGANYGYTF. The CDR3, as DNA: TGTGCCAGCACCGTTGGGACAGGGGCGAACTATGGCTACACCTTC. The chain employs TRBV9 and TRBJ1-2; 10 nucleotides align to TRBD1. CDR1 and CDR2 from the germline V gene are SGDLS and YYNGEE. Trimming took 6 bases from V and 2 from J; bases not matched to a gene: 7. The CDR3 is made up of 15 amino acids.